A single sample is the source of the 15 T cell receptor beta chains below, sequenced in a study of molecular identifiers for immune sequencing clone quantification. Each CDR3 protein is one row after TCRdb ran MiXCR on the PCR reads. The sample records approximately 550,000 distinct CDR3 sequences, under 30% being singletons. Sequenced material: naive CD8+ T cells from blood, with Jurkat cell RNA spiked in. Regarding subset: FACS-sorted CD8+CD4-CCR7+CD45RA+ naive T cells. The receptors stem from a human donor in good health. Some libraries in this study had Jurkat cell RNA spiked in.

This clonotype has a handful of counts. This chain joins TRBV6-2 or TRBV6-3 and TRBJ2-7; 8 bases agree with TRBD2. The V gene's germline CDR1 is MNHEY and CDR2 SVGEGT. After removal of 8 bases from V and 4 bases from J, the junction contained 10 bases not matched to a gene. The CDR3 is 14 residues long. Here the CDR3 reads CASWGVTSGYEQYF. The CDR3 bases are TGTGCCAGCTGGGGGGTAACTAGCGGATACGAGCAGTACTTC.

As concerns this clonotype: A read error is possible here, since a much larger clone lies one base away. The chain recombines TRBV9 with TRBJ2-2; TRBD2 matches 8 bases. The germline gives CDR1 SGDLS, CDR2 YYNGEE. J lost 1 base, V lost 3 bases, and 5 bases had no gene match. The CDR3 runs 16 residues. CDR3 in amino acids: CASSALTSVNTGELFF. The CDR3 coding sequence is TGTGCCAGCAGCGCTTTGACTAGCGTGAACACCGGGGAGCTGTTTTTT.

This clonotype showed up just a few times. This chain links TRBV7-9 with TRBJ2-2; D ambiguous. Germline CDR1 is SEHNR and CDR2 is FQNEAQ (reference sequence). This CDR3 spans 15 amino acids. Trimming cost V 5 bases and J 6 bases, with 16 bases left between them. CDR3 protein: CASSPDRFPAGELFF. In DNA form, the CDR3 reads TGTGCCAGCAGCCCGGACCGGTTTCCAGCCGGGGAGCTGTTTTTT.

The chain carries TRBV12-3 or TRBV12-4 and TRBJ2-2; D gene unclear. This CDR3 has 15 residues. V gave up 5 bases and J gave up 4 bases, with 14 bases separating them. CDR3 nucleotide sequence: TGTGCCAGCAGTCCTCTACAAGGTTCCACCGGGGAGCTGTTTTTT. This codes for CASSPLQGSTGELFF.

This clonotype has ten or more counts. The chain has TRBV7-8 and TRBJ2-3; maybe TRBD1 (6 bases). Trimming shortened V by 2 bases and J by 1 base, and 7 bases separated the two germline ends. Germline CDR1 and CDR2: SGHVS and FQNEAQ. The CDR3 totals 14 residues. CDR3 residues: CASSLWTGTDTQYF. CDR3 sequence (DNA): TGTGCCAGCAGCTTATGGACAGGCACAGATACGCAGTATTTT.

As concerns this clonotype: A much larger clone sits a single nucleotide away, making a read error possible. Since no conserved phenylalanine or tryptophan closes the CDR3, a read error is the likely cause. The chain links TRBV20-1 to TRBJ2-7, with TRBD2 as a possible D gene (5 bases). There are 12 residues in the CDR3. Germline CDR1 is DFQATT and CDR2 is SNEGSKA (reference sequence). The V gene lost 3 bases and the J gene lost 2 bases, with 8 bases spanning the gap. The DNA of the CDR3 is TGCAGTGCTAGCGCGGGTGCCTACGAGCAGTACCTC. As protein: CSASAGAYEQYL.

There are a few counts of this clonotype. The gene calls are TRBV27 and TRBJ2-2; 12 positions agree with TRBD1. The CDR3 contains 16 residues. CDR1 is MNHEY, CDR2 SMNVEV, per germline (reference sequence). V was pared by 6 bases and J by 5 bases, with 7 bases of the junction left unmatched. The CDR3 DNA follows: TGTGCCAGCAGCCTTTGGGGACAGGGGGCGACCGGGGAGCTGTTTTTT. It codes for CASSLWGQGATGELFF.

This CDR3 reads CASSPRGRDSEKLFF. CDR3 DNA: TGTGCCAGCAGCCCGAGGGGGAGAGATAGTGAAAAACTGTTTTTT. This chain joins TRBV7-9 and TRBJ1-4; weak D call: TRBD1 (6 bases). CDR1 is SEHNR and CDR2 is FQNEAQ in the germline V gene (reference sequence). This CDR3 is 15 amino acids long. V was trimmed by 5 bases and J by 7 bases, leaving 17 bases between them.

As to this clonotype: Mismatch with germline at one junction end may stem from a read error. The rearrangement links TRBV10-3 to TRBJ1-6, with a weak D call TRBD1 (5 bases). This CDR3 has 17 residues. Germline V gene data show CDR1 as ENHRY and CDR2 as SYGVKD. For the CDR3, the DNA is TGTGCCATCAGTGCGGGCAGTGGCCGGGACTATCATTCACCCCTCCACTTT. Translation gives CAISAGSGRDYHSPLHF.

This clonotype has only one observation. The V and J genes are TRBV4-2 and TRBJ2-1, with no clear D. Trimming cost V 0 bases and J 6 bases, with 18 bases left between them. The CDR3 spans 17 residues. In germline, CDR1 is LGHNA, CDR2 YNFKEQ. This chain's CDR3 is CASSQDWGYLRPNEQFF. Here the CDR3 DNA reads TGTGCCAGCAGCCAAGATTGGGGTTACCTCCGTCCCAATGAGCAGTTCTTC.

This clonotype showed up many times. The chain links TRBV9 to TRBJ2-6; D possibly corresponds to TRBD1 (5 bases). The V and J ends lost 3 bases and 0 bases respectively, with 10 bases between them. Germline V gives CDR1 SGDLS, CDR2 YYNGEE. The CDR3 runs to 16 residues. This CDR3 reads CASSAQQVSGANVLTF. DNA of the CDR3: TGTGCCAGCAGCGCTCAACAGGTCTCTGGGGCCAACGTCCTGACTTTC.

The sample holds many counts of this clonotype. The chain recombines TRBV7-6 with TRBJ1-5; tentative D call: TRBD1 (6 bases). V dropped 5 bases and J dropped 6 bases, with 11 bases sitting between them. Germline V CDR1 and CDR2: SGHVS, FNYEAQ. The CDR3 extends over 13 amino acids. The CDR3: CASSTGFGQPQHF. The CDR3, as DNA: TGTGCCAGCAGCACAGGGTTCGGTCAGCCCCAGCATTTT. The full variable domain, completed using reference TRBV7-6 and TRBJ1-5, is GAGVSQSPRYKVTKRGQDVALRCDPISGHVSLYWYRQALGQGPEFLTYFNYEAQQDKSGLPNDRFSAERPEGSISTLTIQRTEQRDSAMYRCASSTGFGQPQHFGDGTRLSIL.

This clonotype came up many times. This chain joins TRBV2 and TRBJ2-6; 8 nucleotides match TRBD1. With 6 bases clipped from V and 1 base from J, the junction kept 11 bases outside the gene matches. Looked up from germline, CDR1 is SNHLY and CDR2 is FYNNEI. This CDR3 spans 18 amino acids. The CDR3 region has the DNA TGTGCCAGCAGCGCTGGGACAGGAATACTATCTGGGGCCAACGTCCTGACTTTC. It yields the protein CASSAGTGILSGANVLTF.

This clonotype occurred a few times. The rearrangement links TRBV4-1 to TRBJ2-3, with a weak D call TRBD2 (5 bases). CDR3 length: 16 residues. The ends were cut back, 3 bases at V and 4 bases at J, with 17 bases in the middle. The V gene's germline CDR1 is MGHRA and CDR2 YSYEKL. CDR3 coding DNA: TGCGCCAGCAGCCATGGTGGACTTATCGAGGCAGATACGCAGTATTTT. Protein: CASSHGGLIEADTQYF.

This clonotype showed up just a few times. This chain links TRBV4-3 with TRBJ2-3, with D maybe TRBD2 (5 bases). The germline CDR1 and CDR2 sequences are LGHNA and YSLEER. Deletions cut 3 bases from V and 2 bases from J, with 15 bases between. The CDR3 extends over 16 amino acids. This chain's CDR3 is CASSQGRQEVTDTQYF. The CDR3 region has the DNA TGCGCCAGCAGCCAGGGTCGGCAGGAGGTCACAGATACGCAGTATTTT.